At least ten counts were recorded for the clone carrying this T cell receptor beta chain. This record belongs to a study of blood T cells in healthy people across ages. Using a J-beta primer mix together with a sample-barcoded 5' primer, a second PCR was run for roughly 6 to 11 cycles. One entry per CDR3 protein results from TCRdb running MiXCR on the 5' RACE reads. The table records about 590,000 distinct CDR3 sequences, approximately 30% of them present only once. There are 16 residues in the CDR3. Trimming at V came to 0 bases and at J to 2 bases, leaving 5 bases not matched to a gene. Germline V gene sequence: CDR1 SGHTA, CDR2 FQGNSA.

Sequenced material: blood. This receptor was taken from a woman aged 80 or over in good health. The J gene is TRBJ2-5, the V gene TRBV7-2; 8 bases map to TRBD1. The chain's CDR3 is CASSLAIGQGQETQYF. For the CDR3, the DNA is TGTGCCAGCAGCTTAGCCATAGGACAGGGACAAGAGACCCAGTACTTC. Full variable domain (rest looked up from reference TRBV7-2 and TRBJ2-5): GAGVSQSPSNKVTEKGKDVELRCDPISGHTALYWYRQSLGQGLEFLIYFQGNSAPDKSGLPSDRFSAERTGGSVSTLTIQRTQQEDSAVYLCASSLAIGQGQETQYFGPGTRLLVL.